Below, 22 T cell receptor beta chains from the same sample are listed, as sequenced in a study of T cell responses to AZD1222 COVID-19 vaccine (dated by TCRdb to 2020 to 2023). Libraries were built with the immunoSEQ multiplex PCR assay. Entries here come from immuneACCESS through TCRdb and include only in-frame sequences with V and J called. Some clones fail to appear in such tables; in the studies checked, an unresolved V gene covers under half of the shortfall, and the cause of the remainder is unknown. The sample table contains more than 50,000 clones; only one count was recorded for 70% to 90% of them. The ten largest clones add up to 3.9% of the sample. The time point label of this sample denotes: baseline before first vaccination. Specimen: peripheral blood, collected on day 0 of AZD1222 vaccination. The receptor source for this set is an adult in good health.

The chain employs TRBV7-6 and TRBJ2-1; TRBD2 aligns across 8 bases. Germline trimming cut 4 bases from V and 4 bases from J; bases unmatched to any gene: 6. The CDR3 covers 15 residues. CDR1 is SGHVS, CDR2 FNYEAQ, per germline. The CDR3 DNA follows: TGTGCCAGCAGCTACGGGGGGGCCGGGTACAATGAGCAGTTCTTC. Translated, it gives CASSYGGAGYNEQFF.

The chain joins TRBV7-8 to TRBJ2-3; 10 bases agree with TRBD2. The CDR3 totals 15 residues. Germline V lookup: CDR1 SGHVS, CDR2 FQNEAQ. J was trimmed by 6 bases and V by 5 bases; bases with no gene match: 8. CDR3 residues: CASSIQRGGRDTQYF. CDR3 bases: TGTGCCAGCAGCATCCAGCGGGGGGGCCGGGATACGCAGTATTTT.

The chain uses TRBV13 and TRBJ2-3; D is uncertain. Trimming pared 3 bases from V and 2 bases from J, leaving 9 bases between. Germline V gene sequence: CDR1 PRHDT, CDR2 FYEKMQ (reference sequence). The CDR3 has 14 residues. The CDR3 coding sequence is TGTGCCAGCAGCTTGAGGTCCTCCACAGATACGCAGTATTTT. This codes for CASSLRSSTDTQYF. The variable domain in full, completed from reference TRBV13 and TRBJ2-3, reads AAGVIQSPRHLIKEKRETATLKCYPIPRHDTVYWYQQGPGQDPQFLISFYEKMQSDKGSIPDRFSAQQFSDYHSELNMSSLELGDSALYFCASSLRSSTDTQYFGPGTRLTVL.

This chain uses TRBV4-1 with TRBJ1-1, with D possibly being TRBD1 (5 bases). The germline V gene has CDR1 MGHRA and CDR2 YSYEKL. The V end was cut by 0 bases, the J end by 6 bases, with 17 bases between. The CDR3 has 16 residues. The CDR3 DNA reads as TGCGCCAGCAGCCAAGAAAAAACAAGGGGATATTCTGAAGCTTTCTTT. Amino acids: CASSQEKTRGYSEAFF.

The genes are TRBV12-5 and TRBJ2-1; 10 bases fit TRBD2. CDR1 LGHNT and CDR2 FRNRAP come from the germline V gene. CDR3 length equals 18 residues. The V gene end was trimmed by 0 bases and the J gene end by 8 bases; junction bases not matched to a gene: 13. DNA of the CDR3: TGTGCTAGTGGTTTGGTATTAGGTCTAGCGGGGGTGGAAGATGAGCAGTTCTTC. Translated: CASGLVLGLAGVEDEQFF.

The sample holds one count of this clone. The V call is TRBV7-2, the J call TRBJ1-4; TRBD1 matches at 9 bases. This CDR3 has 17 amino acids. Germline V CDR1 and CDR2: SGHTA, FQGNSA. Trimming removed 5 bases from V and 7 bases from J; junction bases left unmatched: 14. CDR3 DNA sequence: TGTGCCAGCAGCCCATATACGACGGGACAGGGAGTTGAAAAACTGTTTTTT. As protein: CASSPYTTGQGVEKLFF.

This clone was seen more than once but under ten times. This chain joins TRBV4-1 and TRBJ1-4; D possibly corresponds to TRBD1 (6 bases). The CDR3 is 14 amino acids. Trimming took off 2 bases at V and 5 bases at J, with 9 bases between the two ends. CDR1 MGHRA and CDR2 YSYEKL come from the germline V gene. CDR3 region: CASSQWRGNEKLFF. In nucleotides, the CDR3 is TGCGCCAGCAGCCAATGGAGGGGGAATGAAAAACTGTTTTTT.

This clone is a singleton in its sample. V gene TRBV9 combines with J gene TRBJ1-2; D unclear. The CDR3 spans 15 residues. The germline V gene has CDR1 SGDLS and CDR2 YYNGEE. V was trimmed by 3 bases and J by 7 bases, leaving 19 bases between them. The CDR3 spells CASSAWTVDAIGYTF. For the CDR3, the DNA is TGTGCCAGCAGCGCATGGACCGTAGACGCTATTGGCTACACCTTC. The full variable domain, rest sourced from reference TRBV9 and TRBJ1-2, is DSGVTQTPKHLITATGQRVTLRCSPRSGDLSVYWYQQSLDQGLQFLIQYYNGEERAKGNILERFSAQQFPDLHSELNLSSLELGDSALYFCASSAWTVDAIGYTFGSGTRLTVV.

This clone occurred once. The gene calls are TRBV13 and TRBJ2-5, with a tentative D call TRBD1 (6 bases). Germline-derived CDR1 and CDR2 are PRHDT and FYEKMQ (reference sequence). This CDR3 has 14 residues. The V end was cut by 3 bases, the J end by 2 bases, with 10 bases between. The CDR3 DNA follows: TGTGCCAGCAGCTTCACAGGGTCACAAGAGACCCAGTACTTC. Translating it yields CASSFTGSQETQYF.

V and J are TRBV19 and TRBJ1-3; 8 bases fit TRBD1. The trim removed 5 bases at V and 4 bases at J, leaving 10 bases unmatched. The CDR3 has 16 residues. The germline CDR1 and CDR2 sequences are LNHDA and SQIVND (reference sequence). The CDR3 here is CASSPGGNAPGNTIYF. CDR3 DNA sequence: TGTGCCAGTAGTCCAGGGGGCAACGCACCAGGAAACACCATATATTTT.

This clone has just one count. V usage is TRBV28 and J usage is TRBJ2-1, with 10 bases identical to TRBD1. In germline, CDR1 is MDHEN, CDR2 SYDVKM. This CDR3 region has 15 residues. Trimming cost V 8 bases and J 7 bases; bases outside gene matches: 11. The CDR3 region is CASLTGTGVVNEQFF. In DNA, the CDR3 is TGTGCCAGCCTAACCGGGACAGGGGTGGTAAATGAGCAGTTCTTC.

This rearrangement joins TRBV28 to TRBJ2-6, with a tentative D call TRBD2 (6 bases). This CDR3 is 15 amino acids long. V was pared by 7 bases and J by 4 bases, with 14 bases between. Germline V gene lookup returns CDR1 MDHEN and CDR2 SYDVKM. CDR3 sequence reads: CASNTAGIGANVLTF. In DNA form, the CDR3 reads TGTGCCAGCAATACGGCGGGGATCGGGGCCAACGTCCTGACTTTC.

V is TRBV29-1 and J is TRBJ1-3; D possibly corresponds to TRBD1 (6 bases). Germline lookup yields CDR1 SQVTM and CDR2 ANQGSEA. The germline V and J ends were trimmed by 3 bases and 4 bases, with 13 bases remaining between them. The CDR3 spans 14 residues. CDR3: CSVDTGQEGNTIYF. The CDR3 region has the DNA TGCAGCGTTGATACGGGACAAGAAGGAAACACCATATATTTT.

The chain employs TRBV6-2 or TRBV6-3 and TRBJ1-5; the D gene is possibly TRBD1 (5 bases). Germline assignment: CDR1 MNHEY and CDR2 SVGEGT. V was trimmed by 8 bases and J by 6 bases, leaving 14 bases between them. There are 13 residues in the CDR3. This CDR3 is CASRPGGGQPQHF. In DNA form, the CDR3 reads TGTGCCAGCCGCCCTGGGGGGGGTCAGCCCCAGCATTTT.

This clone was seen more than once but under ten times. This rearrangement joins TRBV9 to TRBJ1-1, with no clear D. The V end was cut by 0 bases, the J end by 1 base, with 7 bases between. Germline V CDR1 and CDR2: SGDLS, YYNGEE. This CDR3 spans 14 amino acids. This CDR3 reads CASSVGGENTEAFF. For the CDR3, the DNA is TGTGCCAGCAGCGTAGGTGGAGAGAACACTGAAGCTTTCTTT.

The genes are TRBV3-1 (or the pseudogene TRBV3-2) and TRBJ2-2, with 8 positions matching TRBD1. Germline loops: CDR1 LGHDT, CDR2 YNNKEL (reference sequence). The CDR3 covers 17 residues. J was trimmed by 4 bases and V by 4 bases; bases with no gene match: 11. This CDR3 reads CASSPQLGRGRTGELFF. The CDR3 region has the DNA TGTGCCAGCAGCCCTCAATTGGGCAGGGGGCGCACCGGGGAGCTGTTTTTT.

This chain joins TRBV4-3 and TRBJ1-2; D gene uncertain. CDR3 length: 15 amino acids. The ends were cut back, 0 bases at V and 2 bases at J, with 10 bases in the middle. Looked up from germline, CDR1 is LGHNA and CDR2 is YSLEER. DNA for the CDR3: TGCGCCAGCAGCCAAGAAGACCCGTCGAACTATGGCTACACCTTC. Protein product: CASSQEDPSNYGYTF.

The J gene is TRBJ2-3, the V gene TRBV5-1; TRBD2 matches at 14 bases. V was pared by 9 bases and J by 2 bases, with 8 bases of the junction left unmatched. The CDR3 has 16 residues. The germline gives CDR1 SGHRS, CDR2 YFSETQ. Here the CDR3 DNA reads TGCGCCACCAAGGGGACTAGCGGGGGCAACACAGATACGCAGTATTTT. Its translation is CATKGTSGGNTDTQYF. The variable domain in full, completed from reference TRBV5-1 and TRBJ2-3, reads KAGVTQTPRYLIKTRGQQVTLSCSPISGHRSVSWYQQTPGQGLQFLFEYFSETQRNKGNFPGRFSGRQFSNSRSEMNVSTLELGDSALYLCATKGTSGGNTDTQYFGPGTRLTVL.

In DNA form, the CDR3 reads TGTGCCAGCAGCACAACAGGGCCCTCCTACAATGAGCAGTTCTTC. This sequence encodes CASSTTGPSYNEQFF. The V gene is TRBV13, the J gene TRBJ2-1, with a tentative D call TRBD1 (6 bases). The CDR3 contains 15 residues. The V and J ends lost 5 bases and 0 bases respectively, with 11 bases between them. Germline CDR1 reads PRHDT; CDR2 reads FYEKMQ (reference sequence).

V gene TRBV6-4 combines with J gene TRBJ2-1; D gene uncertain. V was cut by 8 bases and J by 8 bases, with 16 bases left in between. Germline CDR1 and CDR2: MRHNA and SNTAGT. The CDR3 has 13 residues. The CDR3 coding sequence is TGTGCCAGCTCACCCGAATATTGGGATGAGCAGTTCTTC. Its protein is CASSPEYWDEQFF.

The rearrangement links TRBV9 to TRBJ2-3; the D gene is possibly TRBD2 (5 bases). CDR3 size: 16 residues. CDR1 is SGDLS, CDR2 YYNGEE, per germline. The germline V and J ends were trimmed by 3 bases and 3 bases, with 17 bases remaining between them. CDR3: CASSASDLGGTDTQYF. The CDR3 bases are TGTGCCAGCAGCGCATCAGACCTCGGCGGGACAGATACGCAGTATTTT.

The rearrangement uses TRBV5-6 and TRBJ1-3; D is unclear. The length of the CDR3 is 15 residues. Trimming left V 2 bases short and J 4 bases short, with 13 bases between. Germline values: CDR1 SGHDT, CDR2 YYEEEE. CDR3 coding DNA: TGTGCCAGCAGCTTTCTGTGGGGAGGAGGAAACACCATATATTTT. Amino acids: CASSFLWGGGNTIYF.